The 3 T cell receptor beta chains below come from one sample, sequenced in a study of chemoradiotherapy in HPV16-positive cancers. Using immunoSEQ multiplex PCR, the repertoire was profiled, and TCRdb retains in-frame clones only, with some absent. Among around 13,000 clones listed, approximately 89% were seen once. The sample here was blood, taken from a patient who underwent chemoradiotherapy. These receptors all stem from a human donor with HPV-associated anogenital cancer.

The V call is TRBV29-1, the J call TRBJ1-2; the D gene is possibly TRBD1 (6 bases). With 8 bases removed from V and 4 bases from J, the gap between germline ends came to 17 bases. Germline CDR1 is SQVTM and CDR2 is ANQGSEA. CDR3 length equals 13 residues. CDR3 region: CSILDLRGYGYTF. As DNA, the CDR3 is TGCAGCATACTGGACCTCAGGGGCTATGGCTACACCTTC.

This chain joins TRBV5-6 and TRBJ2-1, with TRBD2 matching 9 bases. J lost 1 base, V lost 4 bases, and 3 bases had no gene match. Per germline, CDR1 SGHDT and CDR2 YYEEEE. The CDR3 extends over 15 amino acids. The DNA for the CDR3 is TGTGCCAGCAGCCCCCTAGCGGGGTCCTACAATGAGCAGTTCTTC. Translation: CASSPLAGSYNEQFF.

The chain employs TRBV5-4 and TRBJ2-7, with D perhaps TRBD1 or TRBD2 (5 bases each). The CDR3 covers 14 residues. Trimming removed 3 bases from V and 2 bases from J, with 12 bases in between. Per germline, CDR1 SGHNT and CDR2 YYREEE (reference sequence). DNA for the CDR3: TGTGCCAGCAGCTGGCCCGGGGCCACCTACGAGCAGTACTTC. This gives the protein CASSWPGATYEQYF.